These 25 T cell receptor beta chains were all obtained from the same sample, sequenced in a study of shared clonotypes between healthy human individuals. The protocol was immunoSEQ multiplex PCR, while the TCRdb copy is restricted to in-frame clones and leaves out a portion. The repertoire holds around 300,000 clones, with more than 75% as singletons. Sample: memory CD8+ T cells sorted from blood. Subset: CD45RO+ cells pooled with CCR7-negative TemRA cells. The receptors originated from a man between 18 and 35 years old in good health.

In DNA form, the CDR3 reads TGTGCCAGTCGAGTCCGGGGAGACAATGAGCAGTTCTTC. Protein product: CASRVRGDNEQFF. V is TRBV6-1 and J is TRBJ2-1; TRBD2 might be the D (5 bases). The ends were cut back, 9 bases at V and 5 bases at J, with 14 bases in the middle. Germline V gene sequence: CDR1 MNHNS, CDR2 SASEGT. The CDR3 spans 13 residues.

This chain links TRBV30 with TRBJ2-1; TRBD1 aligns across 10 bases. This CDR3 is built from 14 residues. After removal of 5 bases from V and 5 bases from J, the junction contained 6 bases not matched to a gene. Germline V gene data show CDR1 as GTSNPN and CDR2 as SVGIG (reference sequence). The CDR3 reads CAWVWDRGNNEQFF. CDR3 DNA: TGTGCCTGGGTGTGGGACAGGGGCAACAATGAGCAGTTCTTC.

J is TRBJ2-7 and V is TRBV5-1, with TRBD1 matching over 9 bases. The germline CDR1 and CDR2 sequences are SGHRS and YFSETQ. The CDR3 runs to 14 residues. With V trimmed by 0 bases and J by 7 bases, 5 bases remained unmatched. CDR3 residues: CASSLGTGGVEQYF. The CDR3 DNA reads as TGCGCCAGCAGCTTGGGAACAGGGGGCGTGGAGCAGTACTTC.

The chain links TRBV25-1 to TRBJ2-7; 7 bases match TRBD1. Germline values: CDR1 MGHDK, CDR2 SYGVNS. This CDR3 is built from 13 residues. J was trimmed by 1 base and V by 6 bases; bases with no gene match: 3. CDR3 in DNA: TGTGCCAGCAGAGTGACAGGGTCCTACGAGCAGTACTTC. This translates into CASRVTGSYEQYF.

The rearrangement uses TRBV28 and TRBJ1-1; 10 positions match TRBD1. Trimming took 4 bases from V and 7 from J; bases not matched to a gene: 9. The CDR3 has 15 amino acids. Germline V lookup: CDR1 MDHEN, CDR2 SYDVKM. The CDR3 DNA is TGTGCCAGCAGTTCCGACAGGGGGCTGAAGGTTGAAGCTTTCTTT. As protein: CASSSDRGLKVEAFF.

The chain recombines TRBV6-1 with TRBJ2-5; D unclear. This CDR3 spans 14 amino acids. Trimming took 3 bases from V and 5 from J, leaving 13 bases between them. Germline assignment: CDR1 MNHNS and CDR2 SASEGT. In nucleotides, the CDR3 is TGTGCCAGCAGTGACGGGTCCACCTGGGAGACCCAGTACTTC. This translates into CASSDGSTWETQYF.

This chain uses TRBV6-6 with TRBJ1-2, with 10 positions matching TRBD1. This CDR3 has 14 amino acids. The germline V gene encodes CDR1 MNHNY and CDR2 SVGAGI (reference sequence). V dropped 2 bases and J dropped 7; count of bases not matched to a gene: 4. The CDR3 loop reads CASSYDRGLGGYTF. In DNA form, the CDR3 reads TGTGCCAGCAGTTACGACAGGGGGCTAGGTGGCTACACCTTC.

CDR3 amino acids: CASSTRDGGTDTQYF. Here the CDR3 DNA reads TGTGCCAGCAGCACCCGGGACGGCGGTACAGATACGCAGTATTTT. The genes are TRBV9 and TRBJ2-3; possibly TRBD1 or TRBD2 for D (5 bases each). Looked up from germline, CDR1 is SGDLS and CDR2 is YYNGEE. V dropped 4 bases and J dropped 3 bases, with 15 bases sitting between them. This CDR3 comprises 15 residues.

The V gene is TRBV10-2, the J gene TRBJ2-3; D ambiguous. V lost 2 bases, J lost 0 bases, and 6 bases lay in between. Germline V gene lookup returns CDR1 WSHSY and CDR2 SAAADI. The CDR3 has 14 amino acids. The CDR3 region is CASSEDLSTDTQYF. The DNA of the CDR3 is TGCGCCAGCAGTGAGGACCTTAGCACAGATACGCAGTATTTT.

The chain recombines TRBV27 with TRBJ1-4; D is possibly TRBD1 (5 bases). The CDR3 extends over 15 amino acids. V lost 3 bases and J 0 bases, leaving 8 bases between the germline ends. Germline CDR1 and CDR2: MNHEY and SMNVEV (reference sequence). The CDR3 region is CASSFTGATNEKLFF. In DNA, the CDR3 is TGTGCCAGCAGTTTCACAGGTGCAACTAATGAAAAACTGTTTTTT.

CDR3 nucleotides: TGTGCCAGCAGCTTGGAGGGGGGAAGCGATGAGCAGTTCTTC. It specifies CASSLEGGSDEQFF. This chain uses TRBV5-6 with TRBJ2-1; D possibly uses TRBD1 or TRBD2 (6 bases each). V lost 0 bases and J 8 bases, leaving 12 bases between the germline ends. The CDR3 extends over 14 amino acids. Germline CDR1 SGHDT, CDR2 YYEEEE.

The chain carries TRBV5-6 and TRBJ1-3, with no clear D. CDR3 length: 13 residues. Per the germline V gene, CDR1 is SGHDT and CDR2 is YYEEEE. Trimming took off 3 bases at V and 6 bases at J, with 10 bases between the two ends. The CDR3 DNA reads TGTGCCAGCAGCTCTTGGCAAGCAAACACCATATATTTT. It is translated as CASSSWQANTIYF.

The chain carries TRBV4-1 and TRBJ1-4, with D unresolved. The CDR3 loop spans 15 amino acids. V lost 0 bases and J 8 bases, leaving 13 bases between the germline ends. Germline-derived CDR1 and CDR2 are MGHRA and YSYEKL. CDR3 region: CASSQDHWPGEKLFF. In DNA form, the CDR3 reads TGCGCCAGCAGCCAAGACCATTGGCCTGGAGAAAAACTGTTTTTT.

The V gene is TRBV5-6, the J gene TRBJ1-1; 9 bases are a match to TRBD1. Trimming cost V 0 bases and J 1 base; bases outside gene matches: 13. CDR1 SGHDT and CDR2 YYEEEE come from the germline V gene. The CDR3 spans 19 residues. CDR3 in DNA: TGTGCCAGCAGCTTGGCCCTCGGACAGGGGCCTCGTCCGAACACTGAAGCTTTCTTT. Translation gives CASSLALGQGPRPNTEAFF.

V is TRBV7-8 and J is TRBJ2-3; no clear D. Germline CDR1 reads SGHVS; CDR2 reads FQNEAQ. The CDR3 contains 15 residues. V lost 5 bases to trimming and J lost 0 bases, with 12 bases between them. The CDR3 region is CASSVGVSSTDTQYF. The CDR3 DNA sequence: TGTGCCAGCAGCGTGGGCGTATCTAGCACAGATACGCAGTATTTT.

This chain uses TRBV6-6 with TRBJ2-3; 8 nucleotides match TRBD2. Trimming took 2 bases from V and 2 from J; bases not matched to a gene: 3. Germline-derived CDR1 and CDR2 are MNHNY and SVGAGI (reference sequence). This CDR3 region has 15 residues. DNA for the CDR3: TGTGCCAGCAGTTACGACGGGAGGGACACAGATACGCAGTATTTT. It specifies CASSYDGRDTDTQYF.

This clone was detected only a few times. The V call is TRBV25-1, the J call TRBJ1-6; no reliable D call. Between the trimmed V and J ends, which lost 8 bases and 7 bases, there was a span of 18 bases. Germline V lookup: CDR1 MGHDK, CDR2 SYGVNS. The CDR3 has 15 residues. CDR3 nucleotide sequence: TGTGCCAGCTCCCAAAGCGCCGTCGGGAATTCACCCCTCCACTTT. This gives the protein CASSQSAVGNSPLHF.

The genes are TRBV6-6 and TRBJ1-2, with D perhaps matching TRBD1 (5 bases). Germline V gene sequence: CDR1 MNHNY, CDR2 SVGAGI (reference sequence). Trimming shortened V by 5 bases and J by 3 bases, and 7 bases separated the two germline ends. The CDR3 loop spans 12 amino acids. Here the CDR3 reads CASSVGDYGYTF. CDR3 bases: TGTGCCAGCAGTGTAGGGGACTATGGCTACACCTTC.

The chain carries TRBV5-4 and TRBJ2-5, with D perhaps matching TRBD2 (6 bases). Trimming cost V 0 bases and J 3 bases, with 9 bases left between them. Looked up from germline, CDR1 is SGHNT and CDR2 is YYREEE (reference sequence). The CDR3 contains 14 residues. The CDR3 sequence is CASSLEGGEETQYF. The CDR3 region has the DNA TGTGCCAGCAGCTTGGAAGGAGGGGAAGAGACCCAGTACTTC.

This chain connects TRBV29-1 to TRBJ2-4, with 7 positions matching TRBD1. There are 14 residues in the CDR3. After removal of 2 bases from V and 4 bases from J, the junction contained 5 bases not matched to a gene. Germline values: CDR1 SQVTM, CDR2 ANQGSEA. CDR3 region: CSVEPLGQKNIQYF. The CDR3 nucleotides read TGCAGCGTTGAACCCCTGGGACAGAAAAACATTCAGTACTTC.

V and J are TRBV6-5 and TRBJ1-1; D gene uncertain. This CDR3 is 14 amino acids long. Germline CDR1 and CDR2: MNHEY and SVGAGI. V dropped 2 bases and J dropped 2 bases, with 9 bases sitting between them. The CDR3 DNA follows: TGTGCCAGCAGTTACGACCCCCGCAACACTGAAGCTTTCTTT. Its translation: CASSYDPRNTEAFF.

This sequence joins TRBV6-1 and TRBJ1-1; D call uncertain. The CDR3 totals 11 residues. CDR1 MNHNS and CDR2 SASEGT come from the germline V gene. Trimming left V 3 bases short and J 6 bases short, with 5 bases between. CDR3 region: CASSDYPEAFF. The CDR3 DNA is TGTGCCAGCAGTGACTACCCTGAAGCTTTCTTT.

The rearrangement links TRBV28 to TRBJ2-2; D possibly corresponds to TRBD2 (6 bases). Trimming cost V 4 bases and J 1 base, with 16 bases left between them. There are 17 residues in the CDR3. CDR1 and CDR2 from the germline V gene are MDHEN and SYDVKM. In nucleotides, the CDR3 is TGTGCCAGCAGTTCTAACTCGGGACTCCTGAACACCGGGGAGCTGTTTTTT. It is translated as CASSSNSGLLNTGELFF. Full variable domain (remainder filled in from reference TRBV28 and TRBJ2-2): DVKVTQSSRYLVKRTGEKVFLECVQDMDHENMFWYRQDPGLGLRLIYFSYDVKMKEKGDIPEGYSVSREKKERFSLILESASTNQTSMYLCASSSNSGLLNTGELFFGEGSRLTVL.

This sequence joins TRBV4-1 and TRBJ1-1; D possibly corresponds to TRBD1 (5 bases). The CDR3 consists of 15 residues. Trimming removed 5 bases from V and 4 bases from J, with 17 bases in between. CDR1 MGHRA and CDR2 YSYEKL come from the germline V gene. As DNA, the CDR3 is TGCGCCAGCAGCGGCCTTCAGGGCGGGCTCACTGAAGCTTTCTTT. Its protein product is CASSGLQGGLTEAFF.

This chain joins TRBV5-1 and TRBJ2-3, with 10 bases identical to TRBD2. CDR1 is SGHRS and CDR2 is YFSETQ in the germline V gene. The ends lost 4 bases at V and 4 bases at J; junction bases unmatched: 12. The CDR3 totals 17 residues. CDR3 nucleotide sequence: TGCGCCAGCAGCCCCGGTGGAGCTAGCGGGAGATCAGATACGCAGTATTTT. It translates to CASSPGGASGRSDTQYF.